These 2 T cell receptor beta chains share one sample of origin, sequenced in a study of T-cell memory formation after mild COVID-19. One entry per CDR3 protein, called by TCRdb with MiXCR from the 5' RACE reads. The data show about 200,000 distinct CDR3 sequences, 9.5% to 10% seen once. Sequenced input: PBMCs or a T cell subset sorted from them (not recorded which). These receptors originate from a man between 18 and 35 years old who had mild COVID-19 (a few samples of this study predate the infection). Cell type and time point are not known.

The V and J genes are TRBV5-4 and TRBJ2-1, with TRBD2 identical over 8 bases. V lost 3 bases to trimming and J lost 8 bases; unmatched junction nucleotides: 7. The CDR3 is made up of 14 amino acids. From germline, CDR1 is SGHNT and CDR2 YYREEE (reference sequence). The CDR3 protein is CASSSKRGPDEQFF. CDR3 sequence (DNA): TGTGCCAGCAGCTCCAAGCGGGGGCCGGATGAGCAGTTCTTC.

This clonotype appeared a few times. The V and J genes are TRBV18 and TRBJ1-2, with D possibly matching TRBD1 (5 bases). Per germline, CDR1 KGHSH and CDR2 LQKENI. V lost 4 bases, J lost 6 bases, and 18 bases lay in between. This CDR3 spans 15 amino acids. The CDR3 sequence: CASSLNGAPPDGYTF. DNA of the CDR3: TGTGCCAGCTCACTTAACGGGGCCCCACCGGATGGCTACACCTTC.